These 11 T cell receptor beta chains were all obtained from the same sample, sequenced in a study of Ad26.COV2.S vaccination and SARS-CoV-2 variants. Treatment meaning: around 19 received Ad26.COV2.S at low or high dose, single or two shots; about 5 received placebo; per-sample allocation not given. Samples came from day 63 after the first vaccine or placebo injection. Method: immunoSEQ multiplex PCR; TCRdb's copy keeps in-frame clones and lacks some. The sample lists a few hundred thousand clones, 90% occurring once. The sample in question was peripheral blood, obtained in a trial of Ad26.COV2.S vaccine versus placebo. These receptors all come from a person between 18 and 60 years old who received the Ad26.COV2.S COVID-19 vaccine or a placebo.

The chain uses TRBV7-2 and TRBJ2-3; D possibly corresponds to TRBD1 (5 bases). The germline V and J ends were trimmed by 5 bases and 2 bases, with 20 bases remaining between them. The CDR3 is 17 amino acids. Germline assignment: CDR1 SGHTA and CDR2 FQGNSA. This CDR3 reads CASSTRRQWQYTDTQYF. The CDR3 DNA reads TGTGCCAGCAGCACCAGACGACAGTGGCAGTACACAGATACGCAGTATTTT.

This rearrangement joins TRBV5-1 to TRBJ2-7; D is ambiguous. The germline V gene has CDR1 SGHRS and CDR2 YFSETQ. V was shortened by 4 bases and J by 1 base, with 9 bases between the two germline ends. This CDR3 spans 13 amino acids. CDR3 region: CASSTDGSYEQYF. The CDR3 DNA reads TGCGCCAGCAGCACGGACGGATCCTACGAGCAGTACTTC. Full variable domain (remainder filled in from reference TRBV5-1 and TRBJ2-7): KAGVTQTPRYLIKTRGQQVTLSCSPISGHRSVSWYQQTPGQGLQFLFEYFSETQRNKGNFPGRFSGRQFSNSRSEMNVSTLELGDSALYLCASSTDGSYEQYFGPGTRLTVT.

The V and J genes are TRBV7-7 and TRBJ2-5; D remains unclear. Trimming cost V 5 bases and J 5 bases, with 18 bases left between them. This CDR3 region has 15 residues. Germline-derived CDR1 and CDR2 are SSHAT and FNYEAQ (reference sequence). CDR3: CASSPSMGITETQYF. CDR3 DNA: TGTGCCAGCAGCCCATCCATGGGGATAACGGAGACCCAGTACTTC.

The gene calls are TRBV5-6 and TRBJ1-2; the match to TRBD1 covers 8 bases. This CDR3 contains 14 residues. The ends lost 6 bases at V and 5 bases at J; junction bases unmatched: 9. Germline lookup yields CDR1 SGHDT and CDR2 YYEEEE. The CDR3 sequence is CASTPQGALYGYTF. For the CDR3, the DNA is TGTGCCAGCACCCCCCAGGGGGCTCTTTATGGCTACACCTTC.

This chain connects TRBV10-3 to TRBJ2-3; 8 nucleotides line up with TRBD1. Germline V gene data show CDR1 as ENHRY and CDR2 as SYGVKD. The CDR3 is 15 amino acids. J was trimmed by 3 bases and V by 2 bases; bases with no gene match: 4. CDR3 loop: CAISEGRQGTDTQYF. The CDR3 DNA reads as TGTGCCATCAGTGAGGGGAGACAGGGGACAGATACGCAGTATTTT.

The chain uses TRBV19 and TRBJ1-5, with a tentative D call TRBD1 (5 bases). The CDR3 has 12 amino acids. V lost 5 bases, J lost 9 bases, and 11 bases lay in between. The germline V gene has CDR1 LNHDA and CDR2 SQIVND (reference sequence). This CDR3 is CASSQPGTPQHF. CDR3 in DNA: TGTGCCAGTAGTCAACCAGGGACGCCCCAGCATTTT.

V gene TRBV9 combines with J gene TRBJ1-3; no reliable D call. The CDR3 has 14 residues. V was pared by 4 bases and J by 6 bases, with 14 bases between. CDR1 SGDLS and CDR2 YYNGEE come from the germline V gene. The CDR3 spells CASSPREGANTIYF. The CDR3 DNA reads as TGTGCCAGCAGCCCTCGGGAGGGTGCAAACACCATATATTTT. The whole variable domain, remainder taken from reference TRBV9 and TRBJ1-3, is DSGVTQTPKHLITATGQRVTLRCSPRSGDLSVYWYQQSLDQGLQFLIQYYNGEERAKGNILERFSAQQFPDLHSELNLSSLELGDSALYFCASSPREGANTIYFGEGSWLTVV.

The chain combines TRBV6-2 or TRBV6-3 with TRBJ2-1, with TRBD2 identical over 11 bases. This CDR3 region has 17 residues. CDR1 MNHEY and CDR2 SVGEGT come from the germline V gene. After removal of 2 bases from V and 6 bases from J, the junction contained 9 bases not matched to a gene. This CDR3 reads CASSYPLLAGESNEQFF. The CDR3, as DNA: TGTGCCAGCAGTTACCCCCTACTAGCGGGAGAGAGCAATGAGCAGTTCTTC.

CDR3 nucleotide sequence: TGTGCCAGCAGTTCCCGACCGGGAGATACGCAGTATTTT. Its translation: CASSSRPGDTQYF. The chain combines TRBV12-3 or TRBV12-4 with TRBJ2-3; unclear D gene. Trimming left V 4 bases short and J 5 bases short, with 10 bases between. This CDR3 has 13 amino acids.

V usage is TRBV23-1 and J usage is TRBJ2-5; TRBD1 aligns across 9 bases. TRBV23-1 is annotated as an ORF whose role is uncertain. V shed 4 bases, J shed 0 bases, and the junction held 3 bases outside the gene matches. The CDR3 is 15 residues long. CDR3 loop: CASSPGTGNQETQYF. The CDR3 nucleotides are TGCGCCAGCAGTCCCGGGACAGGGAACCAAGAGACCCAGTACTTC.

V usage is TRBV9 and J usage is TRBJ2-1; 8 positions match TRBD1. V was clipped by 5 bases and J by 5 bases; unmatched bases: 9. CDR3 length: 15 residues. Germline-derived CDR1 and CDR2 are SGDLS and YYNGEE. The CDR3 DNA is TGTGCCAGCAGGCCACAGGGGGGAGACGACAATGAGCAGTTCTTC. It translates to CASRPQGGDDNEQFF. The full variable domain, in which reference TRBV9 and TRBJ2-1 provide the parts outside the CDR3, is DSGVTQTPKHLITATGQRVTLRCSPRSGDLSVYWYQQSLDQGLQFLIQYYNGEERAKGNILERFSAQQFPDLHSELNLSSLELGDSALYFCASRPQGGDDNEQFFGPGTRLTVL.